This TCR beta chain was sequenced during a study of CD8 T cells in ankylosing spondylitis. MiXCR, applied by TCRdb to the 5' RACE reads, yields one record per CDR3 protein. The sample carries about 360,000 distinct CDR3 sequences, 20% to 25% recorded once. The TCR sequence derives from a male donor with ankylosing spondylitis or in good health (not recorded which). Input material: blood, either unsorted or a sorted T cell fraction (not recorded which).

The DNA of the CDR3 is TGTGCTAGTGGCTTCGACGGGGGCTACGAGCAGTACTTC. Protein product: CASGFDGGYEQYF. The chain links TRBV12-5 to TRBJ2-7, with D perhaps TRBD2 (6 bases). The germline V and J ends were trimmed by 6 bases and 3 bases, with 12 bases remaining between them. The germline CDR1 and CDR2 sequences are LGHNT and FRNRAP. CDR3 length equals 13 residues.